This is a list of T cell receptor beta chains from one sample in a study of blood T cell repertoires in COVID-19. Method: immunoSEQ multiplex PCR; TCRdb's copy keeps in-frame clones and lacks some. Here the sample spans 330,000 or so clones, about nine tenths being singletons. Material: peripheral blood. All receptors come from a woman aged 55-69 years with COVID-19, enrolled during active disease. Both conserved end residues are part of each CDR3. D genes are given only for firm matches. Not every row has a clone size; where given, it reads once, few, many or a size class.

D gene	clone size	J gene	V gene	CDR3 protein	CDR3 DNA
-	-	TRBJ1-6	TRBV2	CATRGAGYSPLHF	TGTGCCACGCGGGGGGCAGGTTATTCACCCCTCCACTTT
-	once	TRBJ1-1	TRBV7-9	CASSLILDPGENTEAFF	TGTGCCAGCAGCTTAATTCTGGACCCGGGGGAGAACACTGAAGCTTTCTTT
TRBD2	few	TRBJ2-2	TRBV2	CASSERLAGTNTGELFF	TGTGCCAGCAGTGAAAGGCTAGCGGGGACGAACACCGGGGAGCTGTTTTTT
-	-	TRBJ1-3	TRBV30	CAWSGTASGNTIYF	TGTGCCTGGAGTGGTACAGCCTCTGGAAACACCATATATTTT
-	-	TRBJ1-1	TRBV11-3	CASSFQLNTEAFF	TGTGCCAGCAGCTTTCAGTTGAACACTGAAGCTTTCTTT
TRBD1	-	TRBJ1-2	TRBV2	CASRGPGQYQGYTF	TGTGCCAGCAGGGGACCGGGACAGTATCAGGGCTACACCTTC
-	-	TRBJ2-1	TRBV27	CASSLSSGRRAPFF	TGTGCCAGCAGTTTATCGTCGGGGCGGAGGGCCCCGTTCTTC
-	-	TRBJ1-1	TRBV4-1	CASSQVDRNTEAFF	TGCGCCAGCAGCCAAGTGGACAGGAACACTGAAGCTTTCTTT
TRBD1	-	TRBJ2-4	TRBV4-1	CASSSGMGQGTKNIQYF	TGCGCCAGCAGCTCAGGGATGGGACAGGGTACCAAAAACATTCAGTACTTC
-	once	TRBJ1-1	TRBV28	CASSLANTEAFF	TGTGCCAGCAGTTTGGCGAACACTGAAGCTTTCTTT
TRBD1	-	TRBJ2-5	TRBV5-1	CASSLSGQGDSETQYF	TGCGCCAGCAGCTTGTCCGGACAGGGGGACTCAGAGACCCAGTACTTC
-	-	TRBJ1-2	TRBV28	CASQRPQGQANYGYTF	TGTGCCTCTCAAAGACCACAGGGCCAAGCTAACTATGGCTACACCTTC
-	-	TRBJ1-3	TRBV6-5	CASSYSRGNTIYF	TGTGCCAGCAGTTACAGCAGGGGAAACACCATATATTTT
-	-	TRBJ2-1	TRBV4-1	CASSQGRDYNEQFF	TGCGCCAGCAGCCAAGGCAGGGATTACAATGAGCAGTTCTTC
-	-	TRBJ1-1	TRBV27	CASSFGGSTEAFF	TGTGCCAGCAGTTTCGGCGGGAGCACTGAAGCTTTCTTT
-	-	TRBJ1-3	TRBV5-4	CASHVGNTIYF	TGTGCCAGCCATGTGGGAAACACCATATATTTT
-	-	TRBJ1-1	TRBV13	CASSALSTEAFF	TGTGCCAGCAGCGCCTTGAGCACTGAAGCTTTCTTT
-	-	TRBJ2-7	TRBV28	CASSYPPRAYEQYF	TGTGCCAGCAGTTACCCACCCCGGGCCTACGAGCAGTACTTC
-	-	TRBJ1-3	TRBV5-1	CASSRWTDRSGNTIYF	TGCGCCAGCAGCCGGTGGACAGACCGCTCTGGAAACACCATATATTTT
-	once	TRBJ1-3	TRBV5-8	CASSLGRIGNTIYF	TGTGCCAGCAGCTTGGGCAGGATTGGAAACACCATATATTTT
-	once	TRBJ1-2	TRBV6-5	CASSRGGEGSYGYTF	TGTGCCAGCAGTAGGGGCGGGGAGGGGAGCTATGGCTACACCTTC
-	-	TRBJ2-2	TRBV6-6	CASSDRQPTGELFF	TGTGCCAGCAGTGACAGGCAGCCAACCGGGGAGCTGTTTTTT
-	-	TRBJ1-2	TRBV6-5	CASSQGKINYGYTF	TGTGCCAGCAGCCAGGGGAAAATCAACTATGGCTACACCTTC
TRBD2	-	TRBJ2-1	TRBV5-1	CASSGGTSGGRNEQFF	TGCGCCAGCAGCGGCGGAACTAGCGGGGGGCGTAATGAGCAGTTCTTC
-	-	TRBJ1-3	TRBV20-1	CSARQGNTIYF	TGCAGTGCTAGACAGGGAAACACCATATATTTT
TRBD1	-	TRBJ1-3	TRBV14	CASSKGTVIYF	TGTGCCAGCAGCAAAGGGACAGTCATATATTTT
-	-	TRBJ1-2	TRBV2	CASSGVFSGGYTF	TGTGCCAGCAGTGGCGTATTTTCGGGTGGCTACACCTTC
TRBD2	-	TRBJ2-5	TRBV11-2	CASSPTGGGGETQYF	TGTGCCAGCAGCCCCACGGGAGGGGGAGGAGAGACCCAGTACTTC
-	-	TRBJ1-3	TRBV4-1	CASRDLLSGNTIYF	TGCGCCAGCAGGGACTTACTTTCTGGAAACACCATATATTTT
-	-	TRBJ1-1	TRBV24-1	CATSDPGALNTEAFF	TGTGCCACCAGTGACCCAGGGGCGCTGAACACTGAAGCTTTCTTT
-	-	TRBJ2-5	TRBV7-9	CASSFLDFQETQYF	TGTGCCAGCAGCTTTTTGGACTTTCAAGAGACCCAGTACTTC
-	-	TRBJ1-2	TRBV6-5	CASRRGGNYGYTF	TGTGCCAGCAGACGGGGGGGGAACTATGGCTACACCTTC
-	-	TRBJ2-7	TRBV11-2	CASTGVYEQYF	TGTGCCAGCACAGGGGTCTACGAGCAGTACTTC
-	-	TRBJ2-6	TRBV18	CASSPWAGQLSGANVLTF	TGTGCCAGCTCACCATGGGCCGGACAGCTGTCGGGGGCCAACGTCCTGACTTTC
TRBD1	-	TRBJ1-2	TRBV2	CASSEQRQGIYGYTF	TGTGCCAGCAGTGAACAGCGACAGGGTATCTATGGCTACACCTTC
TRBD1	-	TRBJ1-2	TRBV11-2	CASSSSMTGGLGYTF	TGTGCCAGCAGCTCCTCAATGACAGGGGGCCTAGGCTACACCTTC
-	-	TRBJ2-6	TRBV19	CASSWGLGANVLTF	TGTGCCAGTAGTTGGGGGCTTGGGGCCAACGTCCTGACTTTC
-	-	TRBJ1-5	TRBV19	CASSIVDTQGPQHF	TGTGCCAGTAGTATCGTGGACACCCAGGGGCCCCAGCATTTT
-	-	TRBJ1-2	TRBV6-4	CASSSSGVGYTF	TGTGCCAGCAGTTCGTCGGGGGTAGGCTACACCTTC
-	-	TRBJ1-2	TRBV6-9	CATVWLRLGYGYTF	TGTGCCACCGTCTGGCTCAGGTTAGGCTATGGCTACACCTTC
-	-	TRBJ1-1	TRBV6-5	CASRTQGLTEAFF	TGTGCCAGCAGGACTCAGGGGCTCACTGAAGCTTTCTTT
-	-	TRBJ1-1	TRBV30	CAWTPMLRTARF	TGTGCCTGGACCCCAATGCTGAGAACAGCACGATTT
-	-	TRBJ1-4	TRBV4-1	CASSQVASPNEKLFF	TGCGCCAGCAGCCAAGTGGCCAGTCCCAATGAAAAACTGTTTTTT
-	-	TRBJ1-3	TRBV27	CASSSDRSSGNTIYF	TGTGCCAGCAGTTCCGACAGGAGCTCTGGAAACACCATATATTTT
TRBD1	-	TRBJ2-6	TRBV28	CASSLVGRGLSGANVLTF	TGTGCCAGCAGTTTGGTTGGCAGGGGGCTATCTGGGGCCAACGTCCTGACTTTC
TRBD2	once	TRBJ2-5	TRBV3-1/TRBV3-2	CASSQDRSGGEETQYF	TGTGCCAGCAGCCAAGATCGGAGCGGGGGGGAGGAGACCCAGTACTTC
TRBD1	few	TRBJ1-5	TRBV9	CASSIGQGATSNQPQHF	TGTGCCAGCAGCATCGGACAGGGGGCAACTAGCAATCAGCCCCAGCATTTT
TRBD2	-	TRBJ2-7	TRBV7-2	CASSPPGLAASYEQYF	TGTGCCAGCAGCCCCCCCGGACTAGCGGCCTCCTACGAGCAGTACTTC
TRBD2	-	TRBJ2-7	TRBV6-5	CASSRTSGEANEQYF	TGTGCCAGCAGCCGGACTAGCGGGGAGGCTAACGAGCAGTACTTC
TRBD1	-	TRBJ2-7	TRBV5-4	CASSRTGTGPYEQYF	TGTGCCAGCAGCAGGACCGGGACAGGCCCCTACGAGCAGTACTTC
TRBD1	-	TRBJ2-1	TRBV6-5	CASSTTGDEQFF	TGTGCCAGCAGTACGACAGGGGATGAGCAGTTCTTC